This is a list of T cell receptor beta chains from one sample in a study of early T cells in non-severe SARS-CoV-2 infection. TCRdb fed the 5' RACE reads into MiXCR, producing one record per CDR3 protein. The data show 25,000 to 30,000 distinct CDR3 sequences, with roughly 4.9% seen just once and 10% to 13% held by the top ten. The sequencing input was whole blood. Every receptor here comes from an adult who was a healthcare worker with PCR-confirmed SARS-CoV-2 infection or an uninfected control (not recorded which). Both conserved end residues are part of each CDR3. The order of the fields is CDR3 protein, D gene, V gene. The D gene is left open where the match is weak.

CASSSGASGLHTGELFF	TRBD2	TRBV5-4
CASSPSGRATGELFF	TRBD2	TRBV7-9
CAISESVGHRDTEAFF	-	TRBV10-3
CASSETVRETQYF	-	TRBV10-1
CASSLKRREGEFF	TRBD2	TRBV6-2/TRBV6-3
CASSLGNSGNTIYF	-	TRBV5-6
CASRPTGLETQYF	-	TRBV3-1
CASSLIGLGTGELFF	-	TRBV5-6
CASSLVGTGSNTIYF	TRBD1	TRBV7-2
CSASRGSAYNEQFF	-	TRBV20-1
CASSPLIRGDEKLFF	-	TRBV7-9
CASSQTGTYEQYF	-	TRBV14
CASSERTGASNQPQHF	TRBD1	TRBV12-3/TRBV12-4
CASSSPGANVLTF	-	TRBV7-3
CASSVQPSYEQYF	-	TRBV9
CASGTGEQFF	-	TRBV6-6
CASSNGLTYNEQFF	-	TRBV21-1
CSARDVGMDQPQHF	-	TRBV20-1
CASSLMTSGGLRETQYF	TRBD2	TRBV11-2
CASSLPGITGELFF	-	TRBV5-1
CSAALKIGTEEYF	TRBD1	TRBV29-1
CASSFSGYTEAFF	-	TRBV2
CSVWTGDGGYTF	TRBD1	TRBV29-1
CATADNYYGYTF	-	TRBV6-2/TRBV6-3
CAIRAIRTGGRNTEAFF	TRBD1	TRBV10-3
CASSPGTGGMNTEAFF	TRBD1	TRBV3-1
CASRASGTYEQYF	TRBD2	TRBV5-1
CASSSTGGEAFF	TRBD1	TRBV7-3
CASSVPGTAYEQYF	-	TRBV7-2
CAITGGTGGDTQYF	TRBD2	TRBV10-3
CASSYPPPFLGPQYF	-	TRBV12-3/TRBV12-4
CASSRTGPDEQFF	-	TRBV11-2
CASSPIGRTHEQFF	-	TRBV18
CSAQKGGSNEKLFF	-	TRBV20-1
CSARDPTGFTGELFF	TRBD1	TRBV20-1
CASKELSGSNNEQFF	TRBD2	TRBV28
CASSQTGTSGRIGTDTQYF	TRBD2	TRBV7-2
CSVGRGPYEQYF	-	TRBV29-1
CASSIGGLSGGTEAFF	-	TRBV19
CASSESGTTAYEQYF	-	TRBV25-1
CASSRVTSGTQVF	TRBD2	TRBV3-1